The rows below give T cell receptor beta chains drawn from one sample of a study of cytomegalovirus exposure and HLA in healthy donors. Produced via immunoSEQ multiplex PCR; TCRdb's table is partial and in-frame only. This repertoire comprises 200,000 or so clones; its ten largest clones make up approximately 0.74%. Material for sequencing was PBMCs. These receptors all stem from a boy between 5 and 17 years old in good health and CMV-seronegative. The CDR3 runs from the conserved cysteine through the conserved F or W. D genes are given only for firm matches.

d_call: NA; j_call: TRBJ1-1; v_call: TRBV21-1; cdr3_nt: TGTGCCAGCAGCGCCCGGACAGAAGCTTTCTTT; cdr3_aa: CASSARTEAFF
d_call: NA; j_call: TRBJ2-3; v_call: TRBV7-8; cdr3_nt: TGTGCCAGCAGCTTAGCCGGTCGGACAGATACGCAGTATTTT; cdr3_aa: CASSLAGRTDTQYF
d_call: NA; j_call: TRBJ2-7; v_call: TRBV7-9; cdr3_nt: TGTGCCAGCAGCTTAGCGAACCGGGCCTACGAGCAGTACTTC; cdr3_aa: CASSLANRAYEQYF
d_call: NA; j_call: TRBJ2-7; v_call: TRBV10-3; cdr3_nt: TGTGCCATCAGTGGCAGCCTTAGCTCCTACGAGCAGTACTTC; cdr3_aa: CAISGSLSSYEQYF
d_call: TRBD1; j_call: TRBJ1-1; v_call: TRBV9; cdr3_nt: TGTGCCAGCAGCGTAGCGACAGGGCTGAACACTGAAGCTTTCTTT; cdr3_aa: CASSVATGLNTEAFF
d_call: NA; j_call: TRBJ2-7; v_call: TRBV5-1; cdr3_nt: TGCGCCAGCAGCTCTTCAGGTTACGAGCAGTACTTC; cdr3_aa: CASSSSGYEQYF
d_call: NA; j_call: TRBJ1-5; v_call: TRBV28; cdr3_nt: TGTGCCAGCAAACTTCAGGGCGGCAATCAGCCCCAGCATTTT; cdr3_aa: CASKLQGGNQPQHF
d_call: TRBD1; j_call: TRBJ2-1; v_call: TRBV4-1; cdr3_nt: TGCGCCAGCAGCCAAGAGGGGACAGGGGAAATCTACAATGAGCAGTTCTTC; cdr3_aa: CASSQEGTGEIYNEQFF
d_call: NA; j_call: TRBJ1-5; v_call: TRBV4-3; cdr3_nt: TGCGCCAGCAGCCAGATCCTGGGGCTAAATCAGCCCCAGCATTTT; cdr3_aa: CASSQILGLNQPQHF
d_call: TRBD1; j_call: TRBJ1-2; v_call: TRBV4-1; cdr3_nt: TGCGCCAGCAGCCAGCCGGACAGGGCTAACTATGGCTACACCTTC; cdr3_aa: CASSQPDRANYGYTF
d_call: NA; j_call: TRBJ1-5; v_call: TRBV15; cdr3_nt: TGTGCCACCAGCACCGGCGGGCAGCCCCAGCATTTT; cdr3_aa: CATSTGGQPQHF
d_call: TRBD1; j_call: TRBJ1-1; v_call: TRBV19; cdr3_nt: TGTGCCAGTAGAGGGGGCGCGGACATGAACACTGAAGCTTTCTTT; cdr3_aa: CASRGGADMNTEAFF
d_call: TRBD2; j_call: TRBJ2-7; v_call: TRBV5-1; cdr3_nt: TGCGCCAGCAGCACGACGGAAGGGGACTACAGCTCCTACGAGCAGTACTTC; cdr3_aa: CASSTTEGDYSSYEQYF
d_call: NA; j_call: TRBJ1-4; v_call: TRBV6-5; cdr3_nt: TGTGCCAGCAGTTACTCCCCGGCGGATGAAAAACTGTTTTTT; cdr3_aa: CASSYSPADEKLFF
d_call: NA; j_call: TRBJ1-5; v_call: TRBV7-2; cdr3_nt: TGTGCCAGCAGCTCACAGGGCCGTGGGCCCCAGCATTTT; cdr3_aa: CASSSQGRGPQHF
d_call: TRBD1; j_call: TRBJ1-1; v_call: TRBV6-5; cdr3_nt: TGTGCCAGCAGCAACAGGGGAAGGTACGCTGAAGCTTTCTTT; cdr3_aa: CASSNRGRYAEAFF
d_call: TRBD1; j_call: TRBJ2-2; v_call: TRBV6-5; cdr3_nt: TGTGCCAGCGGCGGACAGGGGGCTATTTCTGGGGAGCTGTTTTTT; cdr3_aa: CASGGQGAISGELFF
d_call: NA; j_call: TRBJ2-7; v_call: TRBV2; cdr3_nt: TGTGCCAGCCTCCCATTCGACGCGAATAGCTCCTACGAGCAGTACTTC; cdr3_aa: CASLPFDANSSYEQYF
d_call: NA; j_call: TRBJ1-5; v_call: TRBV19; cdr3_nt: TGTGCCAGTAGTATAGTGAGCAGCAATCAGCCCCAGCATTTT; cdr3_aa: CASSIVSSNQPQHF
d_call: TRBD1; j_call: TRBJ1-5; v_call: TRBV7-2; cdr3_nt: TGTGCCAGCAGCTCCGGGACAGACAATCAGCCCCAGCATTTT; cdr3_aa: CASSSGTDNQPQHF
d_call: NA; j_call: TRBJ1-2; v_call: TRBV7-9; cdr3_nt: TGTGCCAGCAGCTCACATTACAGGGTAGGGGGCTACACCTTC; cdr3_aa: CASSSHYRVGGYTF
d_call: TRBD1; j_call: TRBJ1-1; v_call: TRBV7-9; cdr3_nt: TGTGCCAGCAGCTTATCGGACAGGGGCCCTGAAGCTTTCTTT; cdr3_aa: CASSLSDRGPEAFF
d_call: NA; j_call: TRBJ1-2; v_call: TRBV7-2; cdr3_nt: TGTGCCAGCACCCTCCCTGGTTGGAGCAAATATGGCTACACCTTC; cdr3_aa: CASTLPGWSKYGYTF
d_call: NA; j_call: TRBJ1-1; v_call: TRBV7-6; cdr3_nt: TGTGCCAGCAGCCAATGGGCTGGGGCGAGTGGCACTGAAGCTTTCTTT; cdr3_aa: CASSQWAGASGTEAFF
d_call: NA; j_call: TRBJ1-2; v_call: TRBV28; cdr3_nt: TGTGCCAGCAGTCAAGAACACGTCGGCTACACCTTC; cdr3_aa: CASSQEHVGYTF
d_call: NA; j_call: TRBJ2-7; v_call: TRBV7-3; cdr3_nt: TGTGCCAGCCGGATCGCTAGCGCCATTTCCTACGAGCAGTACTTC; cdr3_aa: CASRIASAISYEQYF
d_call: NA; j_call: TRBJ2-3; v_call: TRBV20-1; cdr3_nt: TGCAGTGCTAGAGAACAGATGGGGCGGTATTTT; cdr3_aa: CSAREQMGRYF
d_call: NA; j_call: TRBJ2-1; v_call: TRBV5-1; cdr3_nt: TGCGCCAGCAGCTTGGGTCTGAATTGGGGCCATGAGCAGTTCTTC; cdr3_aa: CASSLGLNWGHEQFF
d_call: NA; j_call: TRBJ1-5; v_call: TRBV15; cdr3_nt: TGTGCCACCAGCAGAGTTCAAACCCAGACTGGTCAGCCCCAGCATTTT; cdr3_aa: CATSRVQTQTGQPQHF
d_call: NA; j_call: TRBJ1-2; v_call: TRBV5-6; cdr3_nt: TGTGCCAGCAGCTTGGTAGTCCAGGGAAGCTATGGCTACACCTTC; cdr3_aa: CASSLVVQGSYGYTF
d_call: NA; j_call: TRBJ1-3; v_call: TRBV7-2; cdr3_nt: TGTGCCAGCAGCTATGAGACTGGAAACACCATATATTTT; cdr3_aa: CASSYETGNTIYF
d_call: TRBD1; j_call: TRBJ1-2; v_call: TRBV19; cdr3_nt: TGTGCCAGTAGTCTTAGTGGGACAGACTATGGCTACACCTTC; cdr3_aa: CASSLSGTDYGYTF
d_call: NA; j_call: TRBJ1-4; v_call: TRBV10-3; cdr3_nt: TGTGCCATCAGTGACCGGGGGGCGGGTGAAAAACTGTTTTTT; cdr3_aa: CAISDRGAGEKLFF
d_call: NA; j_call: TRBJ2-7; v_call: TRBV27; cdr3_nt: TGTGCCAGCAGTTTAGGTCGGCAGGGGTCCTACGAGCAGTACTTC; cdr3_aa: CASSLGRQGSYEQYF
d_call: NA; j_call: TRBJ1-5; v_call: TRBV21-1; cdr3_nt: TGTGCCAGCAGCCAACAAATGGGACAGACAAATCAGCCCCAGCATTTT; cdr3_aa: CASSQQMGQTNQPQHF
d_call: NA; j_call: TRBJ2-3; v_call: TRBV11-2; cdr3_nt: TGTGCCAGCAGCTTAGGGTCCAGTCACAGCACAGATACGCAGTATTTT; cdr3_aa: CASSLGSSHSTDTQYF
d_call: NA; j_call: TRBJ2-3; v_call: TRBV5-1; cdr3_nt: TGCGCCAGCAGCCCAGCAGGGGAAGATACGCAGTATTTT; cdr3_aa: CASSPAGEDTQYF
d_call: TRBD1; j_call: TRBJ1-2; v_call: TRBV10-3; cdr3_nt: TGTGCCACCCGCGACGGGGACAGGGTAAAGATCAGTGGCTACACCTTC; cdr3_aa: CATRDGDRVKISGYTF
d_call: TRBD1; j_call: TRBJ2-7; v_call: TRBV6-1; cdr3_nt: TGTGCCAGCAGTGTGTTGGGGACAGGGACGGGCGAGCAGTACTTC; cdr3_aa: CASSVLGTGTGEQYF
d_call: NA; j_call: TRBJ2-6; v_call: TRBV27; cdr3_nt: TGTGCCAGCAAAGTGACAGGTTTCTCTGGGGCCAACGTCCTGACTTTC; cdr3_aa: CASKVTGFSGANVLTF
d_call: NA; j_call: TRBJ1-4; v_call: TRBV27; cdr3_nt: TGTGCCAGCAGCCCGCAGGGTAAAGCAACTAATGAAAAACTGTTTTTT; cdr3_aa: CASSPQGKATNEKLFF
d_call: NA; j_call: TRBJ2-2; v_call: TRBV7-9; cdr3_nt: TGTGCCAGCAGCCAAGGGGCCAGGGATGCCACCGGGGAGCTGTTTTTT; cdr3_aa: CASSQGARDATGELFF